Below are 29 T cell receptor beta chains sequenced from a single sample in a study of blood T cell repertoires in COVID-19. Clones were sequenced by immunoSEQ multiplex PCR, and TCRdb holds only the in-frame ones, with some missing. This table has under 350,000 clones, about 89% appearing once. The sequencing sample was made of peripheral blood. Receptors originate from a man aged 40-49 years with acute or convalescent COVID-19.

The chain combines TRBV19 with TRBJ1-4, with 7 bases fitting TRBD1. Germline CDR1 is LNHDA and CDR2 is SQIVND (reference sequence). Trimming cost V 4 bases and J 6 bases; bases outside gene matches: 14. CDR3 length equals 17 residues. CDR3 nucleotides: TGTGCCAGTAGTAAAGGTTGGAAGGGGGCTAAGGATGAAAAACTGTTTTTT. Its protein product is CASSKGWKGAKDEKLFF. Combining the CDR3 with reference TRBV19 and TRBJ1-4 gives the whole variable domain DGGITQSPKYLFRKEGQNVTLSCEQNLNHDAMYWYRQDPGQGLRLIYYSQIVNDFQKGDIAEGYSVSREKKESFPLTVTSAQKNPTAFYLCASSKGWKGAKDEKLFFGSGTQLSVL.

The chain employs TRBV6-1 and TRBJ2-3, with 7 bases that match TRBD2. Looked up from germline, CDR1 is MNHNS and CDR2 is SASEGT. J lost 0 bases, V lost 4 bases, and 13 bases had no gene match. CDR3 size: 18 residues. CDR3 sequence reads: CASSVFTGAGTSTDTQYF. CDR3 DNA: TGTGCCAGCAGTGTTTTTACGGGAGCGGGGACTAGCACAGATACGCAGTATTTT.

The chain carries TRBV4-2 and TRBJ1-2; 7 nucleotides match TRBD1. Per the germline V gene, CDR1 is LGHNA and CDR2 is YNFKEQ. Unmatched junction bases numbered 2, after V lost 4 bases and J lost 6 bases. The CDR3 is 12 residues long. The CDR3 sequence is CASSLDRDGYTF. Written as DNA, the CDR3 is TGTGCCAGCAGCCTAGACAGGGATGGCTACACCTTC.

The chain recombines TRBV6-5 with TRBJ2-4; maybe TRBD1 (6 bases). This CDR3 spans 16 amino acids. The germline V and J ends were trimmed by 0 bases and 7 bases, with 16 bases remaining between them. The V gene's germline CDR1 is MNHEY and CDR2 SVGAGI. The CDR3 loop reads CASSYSVQGPANIQYF. The CDR3, as DNA: TGTGCCAGCAGTTACTCCGTGCAGGGGCCGGCTAACATTCAGTACTTC.

The chain recombines TRBV7-9 with TRBJ2-7, with 7 bases aligning to TRBD2. After removal of 3 bases from V and 4 bases from J, the junction contained 18 bases not matched to a gene. This CDR3 is built from 18 residues. In germline, CDR1 is SEHNR, CDR2 FQNEAQ (reference sequence). This CDR3 is CASSFEAGPRPKGYEQYF. CDR3 nucleotide sequence: TGTGCCAGCAGCTTCGAAGCGGGACCACGTCCGAAGGGATACGAGCAGTACTTC.

This clone was counted a single time. The J gene is TRBJ1-2, the V gene TRBV6-5; TRBD1 matches 7 bases. V lost 8 bases and J lost 6; bases outside the gene matches: 9. This CDR3 has 13 amino acids. Germline V gives CDR1 MNHEY, CDR2 SVGAGI. CDR3 in amino acids: CASRLTGEHGYTF. The CDR3 coding sequence is TGTGCCAGCCGACTTACAGGGGAACATGGCTACACCTTC.

The chain carries TRBV30 and TRBJ1-5; D is undetermined. This CDR3 comprises 15 residues. Germline CDR1 and CDR2: GTSNPN and SVGIG (reference sequence). The V gene lost 5 bases and the J gene lost 3 bases, with 17 bases spanning the gap. The CDR3: CAWGSKEDSNQPQHF. The CDR3 nucleotides read TGTGCCTGGGGCAGCAAGGAGGATTCCAATCAGCCCCAGCATTTT.

V usage is TRBV11-2 and J usage is TRBJ2-1; the match to TRBD2 covers 8 bases. CDR3 length equals 16 residues. Trimming took 5 bases from V and 7 from J; bases not matched to a gene: 13. CDR1 is SGHAT, CDR2 FQNNGV, per germline. CDR3 region: CASSRLLAGLQNEQFF. The DNA of the CDR3 is TGTGCCAGCAGCCGCCTTTTAGCGGGGCTCCAAAATGAGCAGTTCTTC.

J is TRBJ2-3 and V is TRBV6-1; D is possibly TRBD2 (6 bases). The CDR3 totals 16 residues. CDR1 MNHNS and CDR2 SASEGT come from the germline V gene. Trimming pared 2 bases from V and 3 bases from J, leaving 15 bases between. This CDR3 reads CASSERGLPMTDTQYF. CDR3 in DNA: TGTGCCAGCAGTGAAAGGGGACTCCCGATGACAGATACGCAGTATTTT.

This clone has just a few counts. The chain employs TRBV7-3 and TRBJ2-1; D gene unclear. CDR1 SGHTA and CDR2 FQGTGA come from the germline V gene. The CDR3 sequence is 16 residues long. Trimming stripped 2 bases from V and 0 bases from J, with 11 bases between. CDR3 sequence reads: CASSLLGGHSYNEQFF. CDR3 nucleotides: TGTGCCAGCAGCTTACTCGGCGGCCACTCCTACAATGAGCAGTTCTTC.

The rearrangement uses TRBV27 and TRBJ2-7, with D perhaps matching TRBD2 (6 bases). V was clipped by 8 bases and J by 2 bases, with 13 bases between them. The germline V gene has CDR1 MNHEY and CDR2 SMNVEV (reference sequence). The CDR3 spans 13 residues. The CDR3 DNA reads TGTGCCAGCGGATGGAGGGGTACCTACGAGCAGTACTTC. Translating gives CASGWRGTYEQYF.

The gene calls are TRBV5-4 and TRBJ2-4; 9 nucleotides match TRBD1. Germline V gene data show CDR1 as SGHNT and CDR2 as YYREEE (reference sequence). The V segment lost 4 bases and the J segment 4 bases; nucleotides outside the gene matches: 6. This CDR3 comprises 15 residues. CDR3 nucleotides: TGTGCCAGCAGCACTCCGGGACAGGGTAAAAACATTCAGTACTTC. This translates into CASSTPGQGKNIQYF.

This chain uses TRBV19 with TRBJ1-2; possible D gene TRBD1, 6 bases. The V and J ends lost 4 bases and 4 bases respectively, with 16 bases between them. The CDR3 is 15 amino acids. Germline-derived CDR1 and CDR2 are LNHDA and SQIVND (reference sequence). The CDR3 DNA sequence: TGTGCCAGTAGTAGAGAGCCTGGACAGTCCTATGGCTACACCTTC. This translates into CASSREPGQSYGYTF.

V and J are TRBV2 and TRBJ2-2; the D gene is possibly TRBD1 (6 bases). Germline loops: CDR1 SNHLY, CDR2 FYNNEI. This CDR3 region has 14 residues. The V gene lost 8 bases and the J gene lost 5 bases, with 15 bases spanning the gap. The CDR3 coding sequence is TGTGCCAGCGCCCAAACCCAGGGGACCGGGGAGCTGTTTTTT. It encodes CASAQTQGTGELFF.

The gene calls are TRBV2 and TRBJ2-7; D might be TRBD1 (6 bases). The CDR3 has 12 residues. V shed 8 bases and J shed 4 bases, with 12 bases lying between them. CDR1 is SNHLY, CDR2 FYNNEI, per germline. The CDR3 loop reads CASSTGSYEQYF. The CDR3 bases are TGTGCCAGCTCCACAGGGAGTTACGAGCAGTACTTC. Full variable domain (missing parts from reference TRBV2 and TRBJ2-7): EPEVTQTPSHQVTQMGQEVILRCVPISNHLYFYWYRQILGQKVEFLVSFYNNEISEKSEIFDDQFSVERPDGSNFTLKIRSTKLEDSAMYFCASSTGSYEQYFGPGTRLTVT.

V usage is TRBV6-5 and J usage is TRBJ2-2; 9 bases match TRBD1. The V gene end was trimmed by 5 bases and the J gene end by 5 bases; junction bases not matched to a gene: 6. The CDR3 runs 15 residues. In germline, CDR1 is MNHEY, CDR2 SVGAGI. The CDR3 DNA is TGTGCCAGCAGTCTACGGACAGGGGTGACCGGGGAGCTGTTTTTT. The encoded protein is CASSLRTGVTGELFF.

In nucleotides, the CDR3 is TGCGCCAGCAGCTTGGGAAGCGAGGACAATGAGCAGTTCTTC. Amino acid sequence: CASSLGSEDNEQFF. This sequence joins TRBV5-1 and TRBJ2-1, with unresolved D. This CDR3 contains 14 residues. The germline V gene encodes CDR1 SGHRS and CDR2 YFSETQ. The V gene lost 0 bases and the J gene lost 5 bases, with 9 bases spanning the gap. The entire variable domain, with the rest obtained from reference TRBV5-1 and TRBJ2-1, is as follows: KAGVTQTPRYLIKTRGQQVTLSCSPISGHRSVSWYQQTPGQGLQFLFEYFSETQRNKGNFPGRFSGRQFSNSRSEMNVSTLELGDSALYLCASSLGSEDNEQFFGPGTRLTVL.

The chain combines TRBV2 with TRBJ2-7; 10 positions match TRBD1. Germline CDR1 is SNHLY and CDR2 is FYNNEI. The CDR3 contains 15 residues. V gave up 6 bases and J gave up 6 bases; unmatched junction bases: 11. In DNA form, the CDR3 reads TGTGCCAGCAGACCAGATAGGGGACAGGGGTTCGAGCAGTACTTC. The encoded protein is CASRPDRGQGFEQYF.

This sequence joins TRBV12-3 or TRBV12-4 and TRBJ1-5; D unresolved. V lost 3 bases and J lost 6, with 9 bases in between. This CDR3 has 13 amino acids. CDR3 sequence: CASSLRDGQPQHF. DNA of the CDR3: TGTGCCAGCAGTTTGAGGGATGGTCAGCCCCAGCATTTT.

The chain employs TRBV4-1 and TRBJ1-6, with 8 bases matching TRBD1. Germline V CDR1 and CDR2: MGHRA, YSYEKL. This CDR3 comprises 15 residues. The J segment lost 9 bases and the V segment lost 2 bases, leaving 6 bases of the junction unmatched. Here the CDR3 reads CASSQPGQGGSPLHF. CDR3 sequence (DNA): TGCGCCAGCAGCCAACCTGGACAGGGCGGTTCACCCCTCCACTTT.

The chain employs TRBV5-1 and TRBJ1-3; D is unclear. This CDR3 region has 13 residues. CDR1 and CDR2 (germline): SGHRS, YFSETQ. V gave up 3 bases and J gave up 4 bases, with 8 bases separating them. The CDR3 region is CASSSRVGNTIYF. CDR3 nucleotides: TGCGCCAGCAGCTCCCGGGTGGGAAACACCATATATTTT.

The CDR3 spells CSVEGGGDTDTQYF. DNA for the CDR3: TGCAGCGTTGAGGGCGGGGGGGACACAGATACGCAGTATTTT. V is TRBV29-1 and J is TRBJ2-3; 9 nucleotides agree with TRBD2. The CDR3 spans 14 residues. Germline V gene lookup returns CDR1 SQVTM and CDR2 ANQGSEA. J lost 2 bases, V lost 3 bases, and 3 bases had no gene match.

DNA of the CDR3: TGTGCCAGCAGCTCCCCCGGGGGGGGCGGGGAGACCCAGTACTTC. It is translated as CASSSPGGGGETQYF. The V and J genes are TRBV5-6 and TRBJ2-5, with 8 bases matching TRBD2. Germline CDR1 is SGHDT and CDR2 is YYEEEE. V was clipped by 3 bases and J by 5 bases; unmatched bases: 9. The CDR3 has 15 residues.

This chain links TRBV6-5 with TRBJ1-6; D uncertain. V lost 6 bases and J lost 0, with 9 bases in between. The CDR3 spans 15 residues. Germline loops: CDR1 MNHEY, CDR2 SVGAGI. CDR3 nucleotide sequence: TGTGCCAGCAGGGAGAGGAGCTCCTATAATTCACCCCTCCACTTT. The encoded protein is CASRERSSYNSPLHF.

The chain carries TRBV7-2 and TRBJ1-2; D is undetermined. The CDR3 runs 13 residues. Trimming pared 6 bases from V and 4 bases from J, leaving 12 bases between. CDR1 and CDR2 (germline): SGHTA, FQGNSA. The chain's CDR3 is CASSTIRLYGYTF. The DNA for the CDR3 is TGTGCCAGCAGTACTATCCGGCTCTATGGCTACACCTTC.

The chain has TRBV5-1 and TRBJ1-5; D remains unclear. Germline CDR1 reads SGHRS; CDR2 reads YFSETQ. The CDR3 runs to 14 residues. Between the trimmed V and J ends, which lost 0 bases and 8 bases, there was a span of 12 bases. The CDR3 DNA reads TGCGCCAGCAGCTTGGTGGGAGGGAGGGAGCCCCAGCATTTT. This translates into CASSLVGGREPQHF. The whole variable domain, remainder taken from reference TRBV5-1 and TRBJ1-5, is KAGVTQTPRYLIKTRGQQVTLSCSPISGHRSVSWYQQTPGQGLQFLFEYFSETQRNKGNFPGRFSGRQFSNSRSEMNVSTLELGDSALYLCASSLVGGREPQHFGDGTRLSIL.

The chain combines TRBV11-2 with TRBJ1-4, with D unresolved. From germline, CDR1 is SGHAT and CDR2 FQNNGV. Trimming pared 2 bases from V and 2 bases from J, leaving 9 bases between. The CDR3 sequence is 15 residues long. As DNA, the CDR3 is TGTGCCAGCAGCTTAACGGGGTCCACTAATGAAAAACTGTTTTTT. Encoded protein: CASSLTGSTNEKLFF.

DNA for the CDR3: TGTGCCAGCAGTGAAAACCAGGCTCTAAACTATGGCTACACCTTC. Its translation is CASSENQALNYGYTF. The chain carries TRBV6-1 and TRBJ1-2; D ambiguous. Trimming left V 2 bases short and J 2 bases short, with 12 bases between. The V gene's germline CDR1 is MNHNS and CDR2 SASEGT. The CDR3 is made up of 15 amino acids.

The chain is built from TRBV3-1 (or the pseudogene TRBV3-2) and TRBJ2-1, with a possible D match to TRBD1 (6 bases). The germline V gene has CDR1 LGHDT and CDR2 YNNKEL (reference sequence). Trimming removed 0 bases from V and 2 bases from J, with 11 bases in between. The CDR3 extends over 16 amino acids. CDR3 region: CASSQDETGAYNEQFF. The CDR3 DNA is TGTGCCAGCAGCCAAGATGAGACAGGAGCCTACAATGAGCAGTTCTTC.